This T cell receptor beta chain was identified in a study of patients and donors after allogeneic stem cell transplantation. This clonotype was seen a handful of times. Germline is not matched at one junction end, which may reflect a read error. This CDR3 has 16 residues. Germline V gene lookup returns CDR1 DFQATT and CDR2 SNEGSKA (reference sequence). TCRdb reprocessed the RT-PCR reads with MiXCR, giving one entry per CDR3 protein. This table has about a million distinct CDR3 sequences, approximately 19% appearing once. This chain joins TRBV20-1 and TRBJ2-1; the D gene is possibly TRBD1 (6 bases). The receptor comes from a human donor who was either an allogeneic HSCT recipient or a stem cell or donor lymphocyte infusion donor (not recorded which). It is not recorded whose cells these are; they may come from a transplant donor. Sample: blood, either unsorted or a sorted T cell fraction (not recorded which). The CDR3 is CSAGDRDISSYNEQFF. The CDR3 DNA reads TGCAGTGCTGGAGATCGGGACATTAGCTCCTACAATGAGCAGTTCTTC.